The entry below describes one T cell receptor beta chain. As yet, its antigen is unknown. From germline, CDR1 is SGHRS and CDR2 YFSETQ. V lost 4 bases, J lost 2 bases, and 13 bases lay in between. CDR3 length: 14 amino acids. Then a second PCR, running about 6 to 12 cycles, was carried out with a sample-barcoded 5' primer and a J-beta primer mix. Per sample, CDR3-containing paired-end reads numbered at least 2.5 million. MiXCR, applied by TCRdb to the 5' RACE reads, yields one record per CDR3 protein. The sample carries approximately 1,000,000 distinct CDR3 sequences, under 55% recorded once. These data originate in a study of blood T cells in healthy people across ages. The study's findings and limits: With age, beta diversity per million T cells declined roughly linearly, significantly by 35 to 40.

The study drew donors from healthy Caucasian individuals in Russia aged roughly 6 to 90. The clonotype comes from a woman aged 55-69 years in good health. The rearrangement uses TRBV5-1 and TRBJ2-7; no definite D call. The sequencing sample was made of blood. The CDR3 sequence: CASSTTLTPYEQYF. The CDR3 bases are TGCGCCAGCAGCACGACCCTTACACCCTACGAGCAGTACTTC.